This T cell receptor beta chain was captured in a study of cytomegalovirus exposure and HLA in healthy donors. A multiplex PCR was run with 60 Vbeta primers and 13 Jbeta primers. TCRdb keeps only in-frame clones here, not all; method: immunoSEQ multiplex PCR. The sample yields about 200,000 clones, 81% seen once. CDR3 size: 15 residues. Germline V gene sequence: CDR1 MGHRA, CDR2 YSYEKL. The germline V and J ends were trimmed by 4 bases and 0 bases, with 9 bases remaining between them. The receptor's source is a man aged 35-49 years in good health and CMV-seropositive. The chain recombines TRBV4-1 with TRBJ1-4, with a weak D call TRBD1 (6 bases). What was sequenced was PBMCs. This CDR3 reads CASSPRTATNEKLFF. The CDR3 nucleotides are TGCGCCAGCAGCCCAAGGACAGCAACTAATGAAAAACTGTTTTTT.